This T cell receptor (beta chain) was found in a study of T cell responses to AZD1222 COVID-19 vaccine. The repertoire was sequenced with immunoSEQ multiplex PCR; TCRdb's copy has only in-frame clones and lacks some. In the table there are about 46,000 clones, 85% to 90% of which are singletons. The source was peripheral blood, collected 28 days after the second AZD1222 dose. This TCR derives from an adult who received the AZD1222 COVID-19 vaccine.

DNA of the CDR3: TGTGCCATCAGATTAGCGGGAGGCAATGAGCAGTTCTTC. The encoded protein is CAIRLAGGNEQFF. This chain links TRBV10-3 with TRBJ2-1; 10 nucleotides agree with TRBD2. Germline V gene lookup returns CDR1 ENHRY and CDR2 SYGVKD. This CDR3 region has 13 residues. Trimming cost V 6 bases and J 6 bases; bases outside gene matches: 2.